Detailed here is one TCR beta chain. The target antigen is unknown. This sample was included in a study of cytomegalovirus exposure and HLA in healthy donors. Whole-study results and caveats: In an earlier analysis, productive rearrangement rates for most beta V segments clustered near 90% or 30%.

The CDR3 covers 14 residues. Germline-derived CDR1 and CDR2 are MNHEY and SMNVEV (reference sequence). Deletions cut 3 bases from V and 8 bases from J, with 16 bases between. PCR was performed using 60 Vbeta and 13 Jbeta primers. Measured with immunoSEQ multiplex PCR; TCRdb has only the in-frame clones, and not every one. The table shows 85,000 to 100,000 clones, with roughly 75% occurring only once. This clonotype originated in a woman in her fifties or sixties in good health and CMV-seronegative. Sequenced: PBMCs. The chain uses TRBV27 and TRBJ1-2; D call uncertain. The CDR3, as DNA: TGTGCCAGCAGTTTTAGCGGACGGGTCGGGGGCTACACCTTC. It yields the protein CASSFSGRVGGYTF.